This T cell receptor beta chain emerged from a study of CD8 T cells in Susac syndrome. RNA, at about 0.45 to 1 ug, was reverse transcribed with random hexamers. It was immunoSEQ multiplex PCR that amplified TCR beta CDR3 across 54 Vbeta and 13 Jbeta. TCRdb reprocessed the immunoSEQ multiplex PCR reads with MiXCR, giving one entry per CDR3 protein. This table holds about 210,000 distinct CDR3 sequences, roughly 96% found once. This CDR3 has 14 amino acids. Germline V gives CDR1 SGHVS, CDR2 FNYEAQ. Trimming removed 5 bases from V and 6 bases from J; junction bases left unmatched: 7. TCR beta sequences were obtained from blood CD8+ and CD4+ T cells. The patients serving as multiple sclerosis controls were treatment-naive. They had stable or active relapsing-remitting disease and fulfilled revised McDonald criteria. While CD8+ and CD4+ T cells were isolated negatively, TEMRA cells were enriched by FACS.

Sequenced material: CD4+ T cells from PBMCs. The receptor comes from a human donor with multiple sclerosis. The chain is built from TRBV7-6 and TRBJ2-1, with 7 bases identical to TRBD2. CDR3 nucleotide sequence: TGTGCCAGCAGCATCGGGACTATTGGCAATGAGCAGTTCTTC. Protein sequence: CASSIGTIGNEQFF.